This TCR beta chain was obtained from a study of shared clonotypes between healthy human individuals. Study-level findings and limits: Represented diversity, genetic and exposure-history alike, was limited by few donors.

Trimming took off 0 bases at V and 2 bases at J, with 12 bases between the two ends. This CDR3 is built from 15 residues. Germline CDR1 reads SGDLS; CDR2 reads YYNGEE. For this clone: What it binds is unknown.

Clones were read by immunoSEQ multiplex PCR, and TCRdb kept only the in-frame ones, dropping some. The sample has fewer than 650,000 clones, about 79% seen once. The source of this sequence is a woman aged 40-49 years in good health. Some clones in this sample may be carry-over from other donors' samples. This chain links TRBV9 with TRBJ2-7; D possibly corresponds to TRBD2 (5 bases). Material: PBMCs. The CDR3 is CASSVERGSAYEQYF. CDR3 nucleotides: TGTGCCAGCAGCGTAGAACGGGGTTCGGCCTACGAGCAGTACTTC.